The entry below describes one TCR beta chain. Its cognate antigen is unknown. Via MiXCR, TCRdb re-called the 5' RACE reads, giving one row per CDR3 protein. The profile covers around 320,000 distinct CDR3 sequences, with roughly a fifth appearing a single time and about 21% taken by the ten largest. This sample stems from a study of T-cell memory formation after mild COVID-19. Study-wide findings and caveats: SARS-CoV-2 specificity was not confirmed for second-wave clones peaking on day 37. Detection of some responders pre-infection suggested pre-existing cross-reactive memory T cells participated.

CDR1 and CDR2 (germline): LGHNA, YNFKEQ. V was pared by 0 bases and J by 9 bases, with 8 bases of the junction left unmatched. This CDR3 is built from 16 residues. Sequenced material: PBMCs or a T cell subset sorted from them (not recorded which). The V and J genes are TRBV4-2 and TRBJ2-1; 10 bases map to TRBD2. The receptor was isolated from a man aged 18 to 29 who had mild COVID-19 (a few samples of this study predate the infection). Cell type and time point are not known. CDR3 coding DNA: TGTGCCAGCAGCCAAGAGAGCGGGGGGGCCGTAGTTGAGCAGTTCTTC. Its protein product is CASSQESGGAVVEQFF.